A single sample gave rise to the 26 T cell receptor beta chains below, sequenced in a study of T-cell reconstitution after alpha-beta-depleted transplantation in children. Construction of the TCRbeta library involved unique molecular identifiers. TCRdb re-analysed the PCR reads in MiXCR, keeping a single row per CDR3 protein. The sample records 600,000 to 700,000 distinct CDR3 sequences, approximately 15% being singletons. The sequences come from PBMCs from the stem cell graft donor, collected from the stem cell graft. The source of these receptors is a human donor who donated a stem cell graft to a child with acute myeloid leukemia.

This clonotype was seen repeatedly, ten times or more. The chain employs TRBV6-1 and TRBJ2-5; D possibly uses TRBD1 or TRBD2 (6 bases each). The CDR3 is made up of 16 amino acids. The V end was cut by 4 bases, the J end by 4 bases, with 19 bases between. Germline loops: CDR1 MNHNS, CDR2 SASEGT. The CDR3 here is CASSAVGGPTPETQYF. The CDR3 bases are TGTGCCAGCAGTGCGGTCGGGGGCCCAACCCCAGAGACCCAGTACTTC.

The genes are TRBV15 and TRBJ1-1; TRBD1 is a possible D gene (6 bases). CDR1 LNHNV and CDR2 YYDKDF come from the germline V gene (reference sequence). This CDR3 is built from 15 residues. Trimming pared 3 bases from V and 5 bases from J, leaving 16 bases between. The CDR3 DNA follows: TGTGCCACCAGCAGGGCACTCAGGAGGGGGACTGAAGCTTTCTTT. Amino acid sequence: CATSRALRRGTEAFF.

The table lists this clonotype with many counts. This chain links TRBV12-3 or TRBV12-4 with TRBJ1-1, with a tentative D call TRBD1 (5 bases). V lost 2 bases and J lost 1, with 11 bases in between. The CDR3 runs 15 residues. The CDR3: CASSLSPQGNTEAFF. CDR3 bases: TGTGCCAGCAGTTTATCCCCTCAGGGGAACACTGAAGCTTTCTTT.

At least ten counts were recorded for this clonotype. The chain combines TRBV12-3 or TRBV12-4 with TRBJ2-7; 10 bases line up with TRBD1. The junction had 6 bases not matched to a gene; V was cut back by 7 bases and J by 3 bases. The CDR3 sequence is 14 residues long. Written as DNA, the CDR3 is TGTGCCAGCACTGTGACAGGGGGCGGCTACGAGCAGTACTTC. It encodes CASTVTGGGYEQYF.

This chain connects TRBV3-1 to TRBJ2-3, with TRBD2 matching 10 bases. Trimming at V came to 0 bases and at J to 3 bases, leaving 6 bases not matched to a gene. In germline, CDR1 is LGHDT, CDR2 YNNKEL (reference sequence). The CDR3 sequence is 17 residues long. The CDR3 DNA reads as TGTGCCAGCAGCCAAGATCCACTAGCGGGAACGACAGATACGCAGTATTTT. It encodes CASSQDPLAGTTDTQYF.

This clonotype was counted ten times or more. CDR3 DNA sequence: TGTGCCAGCGGGGAAGACAGGGGCCCGAACACTGAAGCTTTCTTT. This translates into CASGEDRGPNTEAFF. This sequence joins TRBV6-1 and TRBJ1-1; 8 nucleotides line up with TRBD1. Germline assignment: CDR1 MNHNS and CDR2 SASEGT. V lost 8 bases, J lost 1 base, and 9 bases stayed unmatched. The CDR3 is 15 amino acids.

This clonotype has a count of ten or more. The gene calls are TRBV20-1 and TRBJ2-1; D gene uncertain. CDR1 is DFQATT, CDR2 SNEGSKA, per germline (reference sequence). The V end lost 4 bases, the J end lost 3 bases, and 13 bases lay between the germline ends. CDR3 length: 14 amino acids. The CDR3 nucleotides are TGCAGTGCTATTCCCTCAAGAAACTACAATGAGCAGTTCTTC. Its translation is CSAIPSRNYNEQFF.

The sample holds a few counts of this clonotype. This chain connects TRBV5-1 to TRBJ1-4; 8 bases fit TRBD1. V trimming: 2 bases; J trimming: 5 bases; junction bases outside the gene matches: 8. Germline CDR1 is SGHRS and CDR2 is YFSETQ. The CDR3 consists of 16 residues. The CDR3 DNA follows: TGCGCCAGCAGCTTTCCCGGGACAGGAGCAAATGAAAAACTGTTTTTT. This encodes CASSFPGTGANEKLFF.

The V gene is TRBV10-1, the J gene TRBJ1-1; a possible D gene is TRBD1 (6 bases). Germline V gene lookup returns CDR1 WNHNN and CDR2 SYGVQD (reference sequence). V shed 6 bases and J shed 4 bases, with 18 bases lying between them. The CDR3 length is 15 residues. CDR3 loop: CASSPSTGRATEAFF. The CDR3 coding sequence is TGCGCCAGCAGCCCCTCAACAGGGAGGGCCACTGAAGCTTTCTTT.

The genes are TRBV20-1 and TRBJ1-6; 7 bases are shared with TRBD1. Per germline, CDR1 DFQATT and CDR2 SNEGSKA (reference sequence). V lost 0 bases and J lost 10; bases outside the gene matches: 6. The CDR3 loop spans 14 amino acids. The CDR3 coding sequence is TGCAGTGCTAGAGAGGACAGGTCGCCCTCACCCCTCCACTTT. This encodes CSAREDRSPSPLHF.

This clonotype was counted at least ten times. V usage is TRBV6-5 and J usage is TRBJ2-7, with TRBD1 matching 11 bases. This CDR3 region has 17 residues. Germline assignment: CDR1 MNHEY and CDR2 SVGAGI. V dropped 4 bases and J dropped 2; count of bases not matched to a gene: 10. In nucleotides, the CDR3 is TGTGCCAGCAGTTCCGTGACCGGGACAGGGGGGACCTACGAGCAGTACTTC. Translation gives CASSSVTGTGGTYEQYF.

The chain joins TRBV5-1 to TRBJ1-1; TRBD1 agrees at 12 bases. Germline CDR1 and CDR2: SGHRS and YFSETQ. The CDR3 contains 16 residues. J lost 4 bases, V lost 4 bases, and 8 bases had no gene match. CDR3 amino acids: CASSLGQGALGTEAFF. The CDR3 DNA follows: TGCGCCAGCAGCCTGGGACAGGGGGCATTGGGCACTGAAGCTTTCTTT.

The rearrangement joins TRBV7-2 to TRBJ1-2; 8 positions match TRBD1. This CDR3 comprises 15 residues. Per the germline V gene, CDR1 is SGHTA and CDR2 is FQGNSA. Trimming removed 5 bases from V and 2 bases from J; junction bases left unmatched: 7. The CDR3 loop reads CASSPGGGANYGYTF. The CDR3 DNA sequence: TGTGCCAGCAGCCCAGGGGGCGGGGCAAACTATGGCTACACCTTC.

This clonotype was detected once. This rearrangement joins TRBV6-2 or TRBV6-3 to TRBJ2-3; D is perhaps TRBD2 (6 bases). The CDR3 is 15 amino acids. CDR1 is MNHEY and CDR2 is SVGEGT in the germline V gene. The ends were cut back, 0 bases at V and 2 bases at J, with 9 bases in the middle. In nucleotides, the CDR3 is TGTGCCAGCAGTTACTCGAAACTAGCCACAGATACGCAGTATTTT. Its protein product is CASSYSKLATDTQYF.

The CDR3 bases are TGTGCCAGCAGTCGCGGAAAACATCAGCCCCAGCATTTT. This sequence encodes CASSRGKHQPQHF. The chain is built from TRBV6-2 or TRBV6-3 and TRBJ1-5; D not resolved. This CDR3 spans 13 amino acids. Germline CDR1 and CDR2: MNHEY and SVGEGT. Trimming cost V 5 bases and J 5 bases, with 10 bases left between them.

In the case of this clonotype: This may be a read error, as it is one base from a much larger clone. The CDR3 here is CSASTLVGANEKLFF. CDR3 DNA sequence: TGCAGTGCTAGCACTTTAGTCGGAGCTAATGAAAAACTGTTTTTT. V and J are TRBV20-1 and TRBJ1-4; D is unresolved. The V gene's germline CDR1 is DFQATT and CDR2 SNEGSKA (reference sequence). The CDR3 runs 15 residues. Deletions cut 3 bases from V and 3 bases from J, with 14 bases between.

J is TRBJ2-6 and V is TRBV11-2, with D maybe TRBD1 (6 bases). The germline CDR1 and CDR2 sequences are SGHAT and FQNNGV. The V gene lost 6 bases and the J gene lost 0 bases, with 21 bases spanning the gap. There are 19 residues in the CDR3. The CDR3 bases are TGTGCCAGCAGACACAACAGGGTGTTCTCCCTCTCTGGGGCCAACGTCCTGACTTTC. Its protein is CASRHNRVFSLSGANVLTF. The whole variable domain, filled in from reference TRBV11-2 and TRBJ2-6, reads EAGVAQSPRYKIIEKRQSVAFWCNPISGHATLYWYQQILGQGPKLLIQFQNNGVVDDSQLPKDRFSAERLKGVDSTLKIQPAKLEDSAVYLCASRHNRVFSLSGANVLTFGAGSRLTVL.

This clonotype was found a few times. V usage is TRBV6-5 and J usage is TRBJ2-7; D might be TRBD2 (5 bases). Between the trimmed V and J ends, which lost 0 bases and 0 bases, there was a span of 12 bases. Germline CDR1 reads MNHEY; CDR2 reads SVGAGI. The CDR3 is 16 amino acids. The CDR3 region is CASSYSTHRDSYEQYF. CDR3 nucleotide sequence: TGTGCCAGCAGTTACTCGACCCACCGGGACTCCTACGAGCAGTACTTC.

This clonotype was observed a handful of times. V usage is TRBV6-1 and J usage is TRBJ2-2, with 7 bases lining up with TRBD1. Germline-derived CDR1 and CDR2 are MNHNS and SASEGT. The CDR3 length is 15 residues. The V gene end was trimmed by 6 bases and the J gene end by 4 bases; junction bases not matched to a gene: 8. Here the CDR3 reads CASRPRTGSTGELFF. For the CDR3, the DNA is TGTGCCAGCAGACCGCGGACAGGATCCACCGGGGAGCTGTTTTTT.

The sample holds many counts of this clonotype. The gene calls are TRBV20-1 and TRBJ2-2, with D perhaps matching TRBD1 or TRBD2 (5 bases each). The V gene's germline CDR1 is DFQATT and CDR2 SNEGSKA (reference sequence). The CDR3 has 11 residues. V was cut by 4 bases and J by 6 bases, with 6 bases left in between. The chain's CDR3 is CSAMGPGELFF. The CDR3 coding sequence is TGCAGTGCTATGGGACCCGGGGAGCTGTTTTTT.

This clonotype was detected a few times. The rearrangement joins TRBV20-1 to TRBJ1-1; D is perhaps TRBD1 (5 bases). Germline CDR1 reads DFQATT; CDR2 reads SNEGSKA (reference sequence). The V and J ends lost 0 bases and 3 bases respectively, with 17 bases between them. The CDR3 loop spans 16 amino acids. The CDR3 sequence is CSARDDSPGVHTEAFF. For the CDR3, the DNA is TGCAGTGCTAGAGACGACAGCCCGGGAGTTCACACTGAAGCTTTCTTT.

The rearrangement joins TRBV5-1 to TRBJ1-4; tentative D call: TRBD1 (5 bases). The CDR3 totals 15 residues. The germline V gene encodes CDR1 SGHRS and CDR2 YFSETQ. The V and J ends lost 4 bases and 0 bases respectively, with 10 bases between them. The CDR3 coding sequence is TGCGCCAGCAGCGGGGGACGGCCAACTAATGAAAAACTGTTTTTT. It codes for CASSGGRPTNEKLFF.

This clonotype has more than one count but fewer than ten. This sequence joins TRBV4-1 and TRBJ2-5, with D perhaps being TRBD1 or TRBD2 (6 bases each). Trimming left V 6 bases short and J 5 bases short, with 16 bases between. CDR3 length: 14 residues. CDR1 and CDR2 (germline): MGHRA, YSYEKL. CDR3 residues: CASRATGSGETQYF. The CDR3 coding sequence is TGCGCCAGCAGGGCAACAGGGAGCGGGGAGACCCAGTACTTC.

This clonotype was counted at least ten times. The chain carries TRBV20-1 and TRBJ2-1, with 11 positions matching TRBD2. Germline CDR1 DFQATT, CDR2 SNEGSKA (reference sequence). This CDR3 is built from 15 residues. Unmatched junction bases numbered 6, after V lost 3 bases and J lost 5 bases. The CDR3 protein is CSASALAGGNNEQFF. In nucleotides, the CDR3 is TGCAGTGCTAGTGCCTTAGCGGGGGGGAACAATGAGCAGTTCTTC.

The sample holds many counts of this clonotype. This rearrangement joins TRBV6-5 to TRBJ1-2; D not certain. The CDR3 loop spans 12 amino acids. Per the germline V gene, CDR1 is MNHEY and CDR2 is SVGAGI. Trimming stripped 7 bases from V and 4 bases from J, with 10 bases between. CDR3 bases: TGTGCCAGCACACAAGGGTTCTATGGCTACACCTTC. Translating gives CASTQGFYGYTF.

The sample holds many counts of this clonotype. The CDR3 sequence is CSASRTSGDTDTQYF. In DNA, the CDR3 is TGCAGTGCTAGTCGGACTAGCGGGGACACAGATACGCAGTATTTT. The chain carries TRBV20-1 and TRBJ2-3; 12 bases agree with TRBD2. Trimming took 3 bases from V and 2 from J; bases not matched to a gene: 3. CDR3 size: 15 residues. Germline V gives CDR1 DFQATT, CDR2 SNEGSKA (reference sequence).